A selection of T cell receptor beta chains follows, all from one sample in a study of T cells in localized non-small cell lung cancer. Using immunoSEQ multiplex PCR, the repertoire was profiled, and TCRdb retains in-frame clones only, with some absent. The data show roughly 24,000 clones, about 84% seen once. Sample: peripheral blood, taken before any cancer treatment. These receptor sequences come from a man aged 40 to 70 with stage III squamous cell lung carcinoma. CDR3s include the opening cysteine and the closing phenylalanine or tryptophan. The D gene is left open where the match is weak. Rows may omit the clone size; those that give it use once, few, many or a size class.

j_gene: TRBJ2-1; d_gene: .; abundance: .; v_gene: TRBV6-6; CDR3aa: CASSSNEGVDEQFF; CDR3nt: TGTGCCAGCAGCTCCAACGAGGGGGTCGATGAGCAGTTCTTC
j_gene: TRBJ2-5; d_gene: TRBD1; abundance: .; v_gene: TRBV18; CDR3aa: CASSPSTGGLGETQYF; CDR3nt: TGTGCCAGCTCACCATCGACAGGGGGGTTAGGAGAGACCCAGTACTTC
j_gene: TRBJ2-7; d_gene: TRBD2; abundance: .; v_gene: TRBV5-1; CDR3aa: CASSLSSGTYEQYF; CDR3nt: TGCGCCAGCAGCTTGAGTAGCGGGACCTACGAGCAGTACTTC
j_gene: TRBJ2-3; d_gene: .; abundance: .; v_gene: TRBV7-9; CDR3aa: CASSRLSNTDTQYF; CDR3nt: TGTGCCAGCAGCCGCTTGAGCAACACAGATACGCAGTATTTT
j_gene: TRBJ2-1; d_gene: .; abundance: .; v_gene: TRBV6-5; CDR3aa: CASSYGGGHEQFF; CDR3nt: TGTGCCAGCAGTTACGGGGGTGGCCATGAGCAGTTCTTC
j_gene: TRBJ2-6; d_gene: TRBD2; abundance: .; v_gene: TRBV7-2; CDR3aa: CASSPGLAGGGANVLTF; CDR3nt: TGTGCCAGCAGCCCTGGACTAGCTGGGGGAGGGGCCAACGTCCTGACTTTC
j_gene: TRBJ2-1; d_gene: TRBD2; abundance: .; v_gene: TRBV11-2; CDR3aa: CASSLGGVAGTSVNEQFF; CDR3nt: TGTGCCAGCAGCTTGGGGGGAGTAGCGGGGACATCCGTCAATGAGCAGTTCTTC
j_gene: TRBJ1-5; d_gene: .; abundance: few; v_gene: TRBV19; CDR3aa: CASSPGSGRPQHF; CDR3nt: TGTGCCAGTAGCCCTGGTTCTGGGAGGCCCCAGCATTTT
j_gene: TRBJ2-2; d_gene: .; abundance: .; v_gene: TRBV7-3; CDR3aa: CASSPYIAGELFF; CDR3nt: TGTGCCAGCAGCCCTTATATCGCCGGGGAGCTGTTTTTT
j_gene: TRBJ2-2; d_gene: .; abundance: once; v_gene: TRBV7-9; CDR3aa: CASSLGVSENTGELFF; CDR3nt: TGTGCCAGCAGCTTAGGGGTTAGCGAGAACACCGGGGAGCTGTTTTTT
j_gene: TRBJ2-5; d_gene: .; abundance: .; v_gene: TRBV20-1; CDR3aa: CSATLGETQYF; CDR3nt: TGCAGTGCCACCTTAGGAGAGACCCAGTACTTC
j_gene: TRBJ2-1; d_gene: .; abundance: .; v_gene: TRBV9; CDR3aa: CASSASRSSYNEQFF; CDR3nt: TGTGCCAGCAGCGCCTCTAGGAGCTCCTACAATGAGCAGTTCTTC
j_gene: TRBJ2-7; d_gene: .; abundance: .; v_gene: TRBV7-3; CDR3aa: CASSLSGNGYEQYF; CDR3nt: TGTGCCAGCAGCTTAAGCGGTAACGGATACGAGCAGTACTTC
j_gene: TRBJ2-1; d_gene: .; abundance: .; v_gene: TRBV29-1; CDR3aa: CSVVVGGANEQFF; CDR3nt: TGCAGCGTTGTCGTGGGAGGTGCCAATGAGCAGTTCTTC
j_gene: TRBJ1-5; d_gene: .; abundance: .; v_gene: TRBV2; CDR3aa: CASSGGTPIVSNQPQHF; CDR3nt: TGTGCCAGCAGTGGGGGGACACCCATAGTGAGCAATCAGCCCCAGCATTTT
j_gene: TRBJ2-3; d_gene: TRBD2; abundance: .; v_gene: TRBV5-4; CDR3aa: CASSPAGSGRYGTQYF; CDR3nt: TGTGCCAGCAGCCCCGCTGGTAGCGGGAGATATGGTACGCAGTATTTT
j_gene: TRBJ1-4; d_gene: .; abundance: .; v_gene: TRBV15; CDR3aa: CATSRGNREGYEKLFF; CDR3nt: TGTGCCACCAGCAGAGGAAACAGGGAGGGCTACGAAAAACTGTTTTTT
j_gene: TRBJ1-1; d_gene: .; abundance: .; v_gene: TRBV30; CDR3aa: CAWSVLKNTEAFF; CDR3nt: TGTGCCTGGAGTGTACTAAAAAACACTGAAGCTTTCTTT
j_gene: TRBJ2-1; d_gene: .; abundance: .; v_gene: TRBV4-1; CDR3aa: CASSLADSYNEQFF; CDR3nt: TGCGCCAGCAGCCTCGCCGACAGCTACAATGAGCAGTTCTTC
j_gene: TRBJ2-2; d_gene: TRBD2; abundance: .; v_gene: TRBV11-3; CDR3aa: CASSLGTSGRRSGELFF; CDR3nt: TGTGCCAGCAGCTTAGGAACTAGCGGGAGAAGGTCCGGGGAGCTGTTTTTT
j_gene: TRBJ1-4; d_gene: .; abundance: few; v_gene: TRBV6-1; CDR3aa: CARHNGETTEKLFF; CDR3nt: TGTGCCAGACATAATGGGGAGACGACCGAAAAACTGTTTTTT
j_gene: TRBJ1-5; d_gene: TRBD1; abundance: .; v_gene: TRBV9; CDR3aa: CASSKTGGAQPQHF; CDR3nt: TGTGCCAGCAGCAAGACAGGGGGCGCGCAGCCCCAGCATTTT
j_gene: TRBJ2-1; d_gene: .; abundance: .; v_gene: TRBV6-6; CDR3aa: CASSSQFQGGGGEQFF; CDR3nt: TGTGCCAGCAGTTCCCAGTTTCAGGGAGGTGGCGGTGAGCAGTTCTTC
j_gene: TRBJ2-5; d_gene: .; abundance: few; v_gene: TRBV21-1; CDR3aa: CASSKQGRQETQYF; CDR3nt: TGTGCCAGCAGCAAACAAGGCAGGCAAGAGACCCAGTACTTC
j_gene: TRBJ2-1; d_gene: .; abundance: .; v_gene: TRBV13; CDR3aa: CASSSLWAYNEQFF; CDR3nt: TGTGCCAGCAGCTCGCTCTGGGCTTACAATGAGCAGTTCTTC
j_gene: TRBJ2-5; d_gene: .; abundance: .; v_gene: TRBV7-3; CDR3aa: CAFREGSQETQYF; CDR3nt: TGTGCCTTCAGAGAGGGCAGCCAAGAGACCCAGTACTTC
j_gene: TRBJ2-7; d_gene: .; abundance: .; v_gene: TRBV5-1; CDR3aa: CASSRGLAAQSNYEQYF; CDR3nt: TGCGCCAGCAGCCGGGGCCTAGCAGCCCAATCCAACTACGAGCAGTACTTC
j_gene: TRBJ1-2; d_gene: TRBD1; abundance: once; v_gene: TRBV6-5; CDR3aa: CASRWTGKDYTF; CDR3nt: TGTGCCAGCAGATGGACAGGAAAGGACTACACCTTC
j_gene: TRBJ1-4; d_gene: .; abundance: few; v_gene: TRBV2; CDR3aa: CASSRQITNEKLFF; CDR3nt: TGTGCCAGCAGTAGACAGATAACTAATGAAAAACTGTTTTTT
j_gene: TRBJ2-7; d_gene: .; abundance: .; v_gene: TRBV7-8; CDR3aa: CASSQRGYMEEQYF; CDR3nt: TGTGCCAGCAGCCAGAGGGGTTACATGGAAGAGCAGTACTTC
j_gene: TRBJ1-1; d_gene: TRBD1; abundance: few; v_gene: TRBV2; CDR3aa: CAGTANTEAFF; CDR3nt: TGTGCCGGGACAGCGAACACTGAAGCTTTCTTT
j_gene: TRBJ1-5; d_gene: TRBD1; abundance: few; v_gene: TRBV28; CDR3aa: CASRTGVLNQPQHF; CDR3nt: TGTGCCAGCAGGACAGGGGTACTCAATCAGCCCCAGCATTTT
j_gene: TRBJ2-1; d_gene: .; abundance: .; v_gene: TRBV28; CDR3aa: CASSRESSYNEQFF; CDR3nt: TGTGCCAGCTCACGGGAGAGCTCCTACAATGAGCAGTTCTTC
j_gene: TRBJ1-3; d_gene: TRBD1; abundance: .; v_gene: TRBV29-1; CDR3aa: CSGGTGGSGNTIYF; CDR3nt: TGCAGCGGGGGGACAGGGGGCTCTGGAAACACCATATATTTT
j_gene: TRBJ1-6; d_gene: .; abundance: .; v_gene: TRBV27; CDR3aa: CASSPWAGSNSPLHF; CDR3nt: TGTGCCAGCAGTCCCTGGGCAGGTTCGAATTCACCCCTCCACTTT
j_gene: TRBJ1-2; d_gene: TRBD1; abundance: .; v_gene: TRBV28; CDR3aa: CASRLIRDRGNYGYTF; CDR3nt: TGTGCCAGCAGGTTGATCCGGGACAGGGGGAACTATGGCTACACCTTC
j_gene: TRBJ2-2; d_gene: .; abundance: .; v_gene: TRBV5-6; CDR3aa: CASSSGKSNTGELFF; CDR3nt: TGTGCCAGCAGCTCGGGAAAATCGAACACCGGGGAGCTGTTTTTT
j_gene: TRBJ1-4; d_gene: TRBD1; abundance: few; v_gene: TRBV7-2; CDR3aa: CASSLSQGGSEKLFF; CDR3nt: TGTGCCAGCAGCTTATCGCAGGGGGGGAGTGAAAAACTGTTTTTT
j_gene: TRBJ2-1; d_gene: .; abundance: few; v_gene: TRBV18; CDR3aa: CASSPPSGSYNEQFF; CDR3nt: TGTGCCAGCTCACCCCCTTCGGGGTCCTACAATGAGCAGTTCTTC